The clone carrying this T cell receptor (beta chain) has just a few counts. The target antigen is unknown. TCRdb itself ran the reads through MiXCR, one entry per CDR3 protein. The profile shows approximately 25,000 distinct CDR3 sequences, 40% to 55% of them singletons. This record comes from a study of type 1 regulatory T cells. About the study: This in vitro CD4 product, T-allo10, is enriched for Tr1 cells and alloantigen-specific.

This CDR3 region has 13 residues. Per germline, CDR1 MNHEY and CDR2 SVGAGI. Trimming took off 8 bases at V and 1 base at J, with 8 bases between the two ends. The material sequenced was cultured T cells, either the whole culture or a sorted T cell fraction (not recorded which). The receptor was derived from a human donor in good health. The chain links TRBV6-5 to TRBJ2-2; D might be TRBD2 (6 bases). In DNA, the CDR3 is TGTGCCAGCTCGCGGGGGAACACCGGGGAGCTGTTTTTT. Translated, it gives CASSRGNTGELFF.